This paragraph covers one T cell receptor (beta chain) sequence. The ends were cut back, 2 bases at V and 5 bases at J, with 11 bases in the middle. The germline V gene has CDR1 SGDLS and CDR2 YYNGEE. This CDR3 has 14 residues. This sample was taken from a study of blood T cell repertoires in COVID-19. Using immunoSEQ multiplex PCR, the repertoire was profiled, and TCRdb retains in-frame clones only, with some absent. The table includes approximately 280,000 clones, around 88% detected once. The rearrangement uses TRBV9 and TRBJ2-1, with D hard to call. The sequencing input was peripheral blood. The sequence derives from a woman aged 25 to 39 who had recovered from COVID-19. Written as DNA, the CDR3 is TGTGCCAGCAGCGTCGGTCAAATCAACAATGAGCAGTTCTTC. Protein sequence: CASSVGQINNEQFF.